Following are 3 T cell receptor beta chains from one sample sequenced in a study of cytomegalovirus exposure and HLA in healthy donors. This PCR relied on a set of 60 Vbeta primers and 13 Jbeta primers. Some clones are missing from TCRdb's copy, which holds only in-frame ones; the method was immunoSEQ multiplex PCR. The sample includes some 81,000 clones, approximately 77% seen only once; the top ten take approximately 12%. The source material was PBMCs. The source is a woman between 40 and 55 years old in good health and CMV-seropositive.

The chain has TRBV18 and TRBJ1-2; 9 bases are a match to TRBD1. J was trimmed by 4 bases and V by 4 bases; bases with no gene match: 13. Germline loops: CDR1 KGHSH, CDR2 LQKENI. The CDR3 contains 17 residues. The CDR3 region has the DNA TGTGCCAGCTCACTAGCGCCCCCGGACAGGGGAGTCTATGGCTACACCTTC. It translates to CASSLAPPDRGVYGYTF.

The rearrangement links TRBV6-5 to TRBJ1-2; possible D gene TRBD1, 5 bases. Germline V CDR1 and CDR2: MNHEY, SVGAGI. This CDR3 contains 15 residues. V was shortened by 0 bases and J by 7 bases, with 15 bases between the two germline ends. The CDR3 DNA reads as TGTGCCAGCAGTTACTCGAGTGCAGGGCGAGGTGGCTACACCTTC. Translating gives CASSYSSAGRGGYTF.

The V and J genes are TRBV7-9 and TRBJ1-2; 7 positions match TRBD1. CDR3 length: 14 amino acids. Germline V CDR1 and CDR2: SEHNR, FQNEAQ (reference sequence). Trimming at V came to 3 bases and at J to 4 bases, leaving 5 bases not matched to a gene. The CDR3 loop reads CASSFEGTVYGYTF. In DNA form, the CDR3 reads TGTGCCAGCAGCTTTGAGGGGACAGTCTATGGCTACACCTTC.